This TCR beta chain was documented in a study of control samples from healthy donors and cancer patients. The count of this clone is one. Only in-frame clones appear in the TCRdb table, and some are missing; sequencing was by immunoSEQ multiplex PCR. The sample holds 130,000 or so clones, around 90% seen once. V was cut by 0 bases and J by 1 base, with 11 bases left in between. CDR1 SGHRS and CDR2 YFSETQ come from the germline V gene. There are 16 residues in the CDR3. This TCR was sampled from a man between 40 and 49 years old in good health. The rearrangement links TRBV5-1 to TRBJ1-3; D unresolved. Sequencing was done on a sample of blood. The CDR3 DNA is TGCGCCAGCAGCTTGGTAGGTGGGCGGTCTGGAAACACCATATATTTT. Its protein product is CASSLVGGRSGNTIYF.